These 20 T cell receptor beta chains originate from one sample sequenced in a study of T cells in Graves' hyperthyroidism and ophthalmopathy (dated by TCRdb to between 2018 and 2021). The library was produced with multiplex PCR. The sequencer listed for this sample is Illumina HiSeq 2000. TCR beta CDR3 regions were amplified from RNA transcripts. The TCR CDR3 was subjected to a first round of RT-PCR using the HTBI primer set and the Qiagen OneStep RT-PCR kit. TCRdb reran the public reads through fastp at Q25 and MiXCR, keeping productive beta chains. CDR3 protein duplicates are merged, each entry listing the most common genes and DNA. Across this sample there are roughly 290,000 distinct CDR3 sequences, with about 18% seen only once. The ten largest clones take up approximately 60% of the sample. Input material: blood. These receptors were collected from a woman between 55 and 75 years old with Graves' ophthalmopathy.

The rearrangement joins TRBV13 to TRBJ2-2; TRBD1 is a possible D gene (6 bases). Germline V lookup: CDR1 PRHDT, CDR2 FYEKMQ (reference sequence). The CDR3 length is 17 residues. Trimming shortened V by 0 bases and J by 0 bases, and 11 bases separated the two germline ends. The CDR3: CASSLGGWGPNTGELFF. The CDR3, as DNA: TGTGCCAGCAGCTTAGGGGGCTGGGGGCCGAACACCGGGGAGCTGTTTTTT.

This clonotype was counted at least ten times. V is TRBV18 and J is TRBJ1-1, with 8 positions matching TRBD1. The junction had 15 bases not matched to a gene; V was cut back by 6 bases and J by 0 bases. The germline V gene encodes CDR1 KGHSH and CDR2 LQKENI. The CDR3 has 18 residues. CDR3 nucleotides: TGTGCCAGCTCGAGGATGCAGACAGGGGTCGCAATGAACACTGAAGCTTTCTTT. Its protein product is CASSRMQTGVAMNTEAFF.

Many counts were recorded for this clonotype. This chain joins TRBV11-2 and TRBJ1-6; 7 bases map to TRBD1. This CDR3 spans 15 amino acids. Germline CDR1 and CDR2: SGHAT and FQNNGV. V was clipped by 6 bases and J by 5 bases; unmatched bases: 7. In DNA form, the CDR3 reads TGTGCCAGCAGGTACTCCACAGGGGATAATTCACCCCTCCACTTT. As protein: CASRYSTGDNSPLHF.

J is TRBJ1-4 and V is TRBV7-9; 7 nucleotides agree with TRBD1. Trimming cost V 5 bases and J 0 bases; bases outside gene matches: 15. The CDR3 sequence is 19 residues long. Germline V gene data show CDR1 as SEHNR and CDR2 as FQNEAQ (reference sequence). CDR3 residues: CASSPPAPRGQATNEKLFF. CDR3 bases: TGTGCCAGCAGCCCCCCGGCCCCCCGAGGACAGGCAACTAATGAAAAACTGTTTTTT.

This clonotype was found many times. The CDR3: CSGDREGSYEQYF. The CDR3 coding sequence is TGCAGTGGGGACAGGGAGGGATCCTACGAGCAGTACTTC. The rearrangement links TRBV20-1 to TRBJ2-7; TRBD1 aligns across 9 bases. V lost 7 bases to trimming and J lost 1 base; unmatched junction nucleotides: 5. Germline V CDR1 and CDR2: DFQATT, SNEGSKA (reference sequence). The CDR3 totals 13 residues.

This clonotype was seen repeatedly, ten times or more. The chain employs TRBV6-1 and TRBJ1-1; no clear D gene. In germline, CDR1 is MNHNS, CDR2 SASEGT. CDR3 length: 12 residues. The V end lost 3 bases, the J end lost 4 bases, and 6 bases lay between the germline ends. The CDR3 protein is CASSEGSTEAFF. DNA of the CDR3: TGTGCCAGCAGTGAGGGGAGCACTGAAGCTTTCTTT.

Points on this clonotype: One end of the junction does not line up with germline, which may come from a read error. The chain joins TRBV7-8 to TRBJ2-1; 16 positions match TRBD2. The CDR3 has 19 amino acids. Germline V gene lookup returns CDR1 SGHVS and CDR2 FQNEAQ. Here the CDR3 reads CASSHGTSGRAFGGNEQLF. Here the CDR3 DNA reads TGTGCCAGCAGCCATGGGACTAGCGGGAGGGCCTTCGGGGGGAATGAGCAGCTCTTC. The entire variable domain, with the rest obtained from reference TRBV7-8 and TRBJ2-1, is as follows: GAGVSQSPRYKVAKRGQDVALRCDPISGHVSLFWYQQALGQGPEFLTYFQNEAQLDKSGLPSDRFFAERPEGSVSTLKIQRTQQEDSAVYLCASSHGTSGRAFGGNEQLFGPGTRLTVL.

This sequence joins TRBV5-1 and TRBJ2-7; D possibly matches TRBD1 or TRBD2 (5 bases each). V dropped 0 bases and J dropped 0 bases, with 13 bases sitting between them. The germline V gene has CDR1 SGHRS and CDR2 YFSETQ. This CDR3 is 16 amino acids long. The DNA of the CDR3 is TGCGCCAGCAGCTTGGATGAGCGGACAAGCTCCTACGAGCAGTACTTC. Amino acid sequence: CASSLDERTSSYEQYF. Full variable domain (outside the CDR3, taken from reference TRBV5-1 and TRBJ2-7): KAGVTQTPRYLIKTRGQQVTLSCSPISGHRSVSWYQQTPGQGLQFLFEYFSETQRNKGNFPGRFSGRQFSNSRSEMNVSTLELGDSALYLCASSLDERTSSYEQYFGPGTRLTVT.

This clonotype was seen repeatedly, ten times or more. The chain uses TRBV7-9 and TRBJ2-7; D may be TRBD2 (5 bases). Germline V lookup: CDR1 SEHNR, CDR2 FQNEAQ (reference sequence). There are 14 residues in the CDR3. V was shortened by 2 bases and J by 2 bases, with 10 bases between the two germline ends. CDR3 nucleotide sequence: TGTGCCAGCAGCTTAAGCGGTCGAACCTACGAGCAGTACTTC. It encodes CASSLSGRTYEQYF.

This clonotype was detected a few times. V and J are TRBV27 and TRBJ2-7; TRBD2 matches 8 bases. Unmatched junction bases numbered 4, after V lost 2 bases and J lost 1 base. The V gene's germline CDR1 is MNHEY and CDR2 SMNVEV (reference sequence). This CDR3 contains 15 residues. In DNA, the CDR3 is TGTGCCAGCAGTTTACACGCTAGCGGGTCCTACGAGCAGTACTTC. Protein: CASSLHASGSYEQYF.

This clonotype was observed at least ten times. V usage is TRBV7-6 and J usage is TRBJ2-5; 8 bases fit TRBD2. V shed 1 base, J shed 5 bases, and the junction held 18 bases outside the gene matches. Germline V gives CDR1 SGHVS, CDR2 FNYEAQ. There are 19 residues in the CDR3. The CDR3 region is CASSLVASGLFSPVETQYF. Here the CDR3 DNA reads TGTGCCAGCAGCTTAGTGGCTAGCGGGCTCTTCTCCCCAGTGGAGACCCAGTACTTC.

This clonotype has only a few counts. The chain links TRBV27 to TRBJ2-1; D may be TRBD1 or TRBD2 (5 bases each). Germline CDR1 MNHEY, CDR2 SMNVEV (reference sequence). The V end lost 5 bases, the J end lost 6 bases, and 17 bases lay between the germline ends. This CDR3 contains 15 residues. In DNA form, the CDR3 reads TGTGCCAGCAGTCCGGGACCGCATTCGATCAATGAGCAGTTCTTC. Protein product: CASSPGPHSINEQFF.

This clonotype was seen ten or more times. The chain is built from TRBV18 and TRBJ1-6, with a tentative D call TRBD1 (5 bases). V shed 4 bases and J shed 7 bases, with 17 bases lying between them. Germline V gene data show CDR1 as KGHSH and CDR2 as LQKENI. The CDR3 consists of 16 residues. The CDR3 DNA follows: TGTGCCAGCTCACTACTATCGACAGATTCGAATTCACCCCTCCACTTT. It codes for CASSLLSTDSNSPLHF.

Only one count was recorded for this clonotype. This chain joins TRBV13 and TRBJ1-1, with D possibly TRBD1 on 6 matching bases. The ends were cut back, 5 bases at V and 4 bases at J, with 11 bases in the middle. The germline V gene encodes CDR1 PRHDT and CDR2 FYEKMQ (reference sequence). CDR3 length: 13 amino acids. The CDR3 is CASSTSRGTEAFF. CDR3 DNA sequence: TGTGCCAGCAGCACAAGCAGGGGCACTGAAGCTTTCTTT. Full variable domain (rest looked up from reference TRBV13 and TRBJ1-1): AAGVIQSPRHLIKEKRETATLKCYPIPRHDTVYWYQQGPGQDPQFLISFYEKMQSDKGSIPDRFSAQQFSDYHSELNMSSLELGDSALYFCASSTSRGTEAFFGQGTRLTVV.

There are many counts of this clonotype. The CDR3 here is CASSFSHGQGQPQHF. The DNA for the CDR3 is TGTGCCAGCAGCTTTTCACACGGGCAGGGACAGCCCCAGCATTTT. The rearrangement joins TRBV7-2 to TRBJ1-5; tentatively, D is TRBD1 (5 bases). This CDR3 has 15 residues. The V gene's germline CDR1 is SGHTA and CDR2 FQGNSA. Deletions cut 3 bases from V and 7 bases from J, with 16 bases between. Full variable domain (remainder filled in from reference TRBV7-2 and TRBJ1-5): GAGVSQSPSNKVTEKGKDVELRCDPISGHTALYWYRQSLGQGLEFLIYFQGNSAPDKSGLPSDRFSAERTGGSVSTLTIQRTQQEDSAVYLCASSFSHGQGQPQHFGDGTRLSIL.

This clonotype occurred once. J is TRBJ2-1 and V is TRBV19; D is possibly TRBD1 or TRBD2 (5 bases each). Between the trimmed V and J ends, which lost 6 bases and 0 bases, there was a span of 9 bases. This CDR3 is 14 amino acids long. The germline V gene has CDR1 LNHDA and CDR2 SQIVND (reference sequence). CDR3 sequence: CASSRDGSYNEQFF. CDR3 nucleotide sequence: TGTGCCAGTAGCAGGGACGGCTCCTACAATGAGCAGTTCTTC.

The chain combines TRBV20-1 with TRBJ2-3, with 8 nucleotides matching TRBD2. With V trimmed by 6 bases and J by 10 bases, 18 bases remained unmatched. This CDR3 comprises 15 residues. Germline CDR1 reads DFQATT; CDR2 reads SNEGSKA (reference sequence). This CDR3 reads CSATAFSFGLAAQYF. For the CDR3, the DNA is TGCAGTGCCACGGCCTTCTCCTTTGGACTAGCAGCGCAGTATTTT.

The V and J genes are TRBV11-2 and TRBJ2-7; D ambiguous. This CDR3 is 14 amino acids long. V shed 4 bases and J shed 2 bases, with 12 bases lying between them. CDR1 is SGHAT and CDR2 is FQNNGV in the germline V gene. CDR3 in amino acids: CASSSGWTAYEQYF. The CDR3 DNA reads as TGTGCCAGCAGCTCTGGGTGGACGGCCTACGAGCAGTACTTC.

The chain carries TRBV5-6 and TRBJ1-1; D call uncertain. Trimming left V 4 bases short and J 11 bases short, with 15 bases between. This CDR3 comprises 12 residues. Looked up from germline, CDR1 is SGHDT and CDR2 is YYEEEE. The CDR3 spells CASSKRTIGAFF. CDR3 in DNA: TGTGCCAGCAGCAAAAGGACCATAGGGGCTTTCTTT.

CDR3 sequence reads: CASTQSGDQPQHF. The DNA for the CDR3 is TGTGCCAGCACTCAATCGGGTGATCAGCCCCAGCATTTT. This chain connects TRBV6-2 or TRBV6-3 to TRBJ1-5; D remains unclear. CDR1 and CDR2 from the germline V gene are MNHEY and SVGEGT. Trimming cost V 7 bases and J 5 bases, with 12 bases left between them. The CDR3 contains 13 residues.